Shown below are 32 T cell receptor beta chains from a single sample sequenced in a study of identifying expanded T cells in peripheral blood. The table came from immunoSEQ multiplex PCR; TCRdb's copy has only in-frame clones and leaves some out. The sample includes 70,000 to 95,000 clones, approximately 90% seen only once; the top ten take approximately 7%. The specimen was blood. These receptors were collected from a person between 18 and 75 years old in good health.

The chain employs TRBV29-1 and TRBJ2-1; D is perhaps TRBD1 (6 bases). Germline V gene sequence: CDR1 SQVTM, CDR2 ANQGSEA. V lost 7 bases and J lost 0, with 13 bases in between. This CDR3 is 14 amino acids long. DNA for the CDR3: TGCAGCGCCCGGACAGCTTTCTCCTACAATGAGCAGTTCTTC. Translation gives CSARTAFSYNEQFF.

The sample holds a few counts of this clone. This rearrangement joins TRBV19 to TRBJ1-2; D perhaps matches TRBD1 (6 bases). Trimming shortened V by 2 bases and J by 8 bases, and 9 bases separated the two germline ends. CDR1 LNHDA and CDR2 SQIVND come from the germline V gene (reference sequence). CDR3 length equals 12 residues. CDR3 DNA: TGTGCCAGTAGTATACAGGGGTACGGCTACACCTTC. It is translated as CASSIQGYGYTF.

This clone was detected only once. One end of the junction fails to match germline, which may point to a read error. The chain uses TRBV2 and TRBJ1-1, with TRBD1 identical over 10 bases. CDR1 is SNHLY and CDR2 is FYNNEI in the germline V gene. There are 13 residues in the CDR3. The CDR3, as DNA: TGTGCCAGCAGAGAAGACAGGGGGCCTGAAGCTTTCTTT. Protein: CASREDRGPEAFF.

The chain recombines TRBV7-9 with TRBJ1-1; D remains ambiguous. CDR1 is SEHNR and CDR2 is FQNEAQ in the germline V gene (reference sequence). The CDR3 consists of 11 residues. Deletions cut 2 bases from V and 3 bases from J, with 1 base between. The CDR3 region has the DNA TGTGCCAGCAGCTTATACACTGAAGCTTTCTTT. Translation gives CASSLYTEAFF. The variable domain in full, with the rest retrieved from reference TRBV7-9 and TRBJ1-1, is DTGVSQNPRHKITKRGQNVTFRCDPISEHNRLYWYRQTLGQGPEFLTYFQNEAQLEKSRLLSDRFSAERPKGSFSTLEIQRTEQGDSAMYLCASSLYTEAFFGQGTRLTVV.

The V and J genes are TRBV7-3 and TRBJ2-3; D is possibly TRBD2 (6 bases). This CDR3 has 15 residues. Germline-derived CDR1 and CDR2 are SGHTA and FQGTGA. Between the trimmed V and J ends, which lost 5 bases and 1 base, there was a span of 13 bases. The CDR3 region has the DNA TGTGCCAGCAGCCCCATGCCGGGGGGCACAGATACGCAGTATTTT. Translating it yields CASSPMPGGTDTQYF.

V usage is TRBV18 and J usage is TRBJ1-4, with a possible D match to TRBD1 (5 bases). This CDR3 has 15 amino acids. Germline V gene sequence: CDR1 KGHSH, CDR2 LQKENI. V lost 6 bases and J lost 5, with 16 bases in between. CDR3 coding DNA: TGTGCCAGCTCCCGACTTGGGGGGGACAATGAAAAACTGTTTTTT. Residues: CASSRLGGDNEKLFF.

The genes are TRBV14 and TRBJ2-7, with TRBD2 identical over 10 bases. The germline V gene encodes CDR1 SGHDN and CDR2 FVKESK. The CDR3 spans 15 residues. Germline trimming cut 1 base from V and 4 bases from J; bases unmatched to any gene: 4. For the CDR3, the DNA is TGTGCCAGCAGCCAAGTGGGTAGCGGGGGGTACGAGCAGTACTTC. It yields the protein CASSQVGSGGYEQYF.

This clone was seen just once. This chain uses TRBV9 with TRBJ1-2; a possible D gene is TRBD1 (5 bases). V was clipped by 0 bases and J by 5 bases, with 14 bases between them. Per the germline V gene, CDR1 is SGDLS and CDR2 is YYNGEE. The CDR3 runs to 15 residues. CDR3 region: CASSVGGGAGYGYTF. The DNA of the CDR3 is TGTGCCAGCAGCGTAGGTGGAGGGGCGGGATATGGCTACACCTTC.

V usage is TRBV29-1 and J usage is TRBJ1-1, with TRBD1 identical over 8 bases. Germline lookup yields CDR1 SQVTM and CDR2 ANQGSEA. The V segment lost 6 bases and the J segment 5 bases; nucleotides outside the gene matches: 8. This CDR3 has 13 amino acids. CDR3 sequence: CSVTGGGGTEAFF. CDR3 DNA sequence: TGCAGCGTCACAGGGGGAGGAGGGACTGAAGCTTTCTTT.

The chain has TRBV12-5 and TRBJ1-1; D is unclear. Trimming left V 6 bases short and J 4 bases short, with 21 bases between. Per germline, CDR1 LGHNT and CDR2 FRNRAP. The CDR3 contains 16 residues. In DNA, the CDR3 is TGTGCTAGTGGCCTCGGTCGGGGATTGGTGGGCACTGAAGCTTTCTTT. It codes for CASGLGRGLVGTEAFF. Supplemented by reference TRBV12-5 and TRBJ1-1, the full variable domain reads DARVTQTPRHKVTEMGQEVTMRCQPILGHNTVFWYRQTMMQGLELLAYFRNRAPLDDSGMPKDRFSAEMPDATLATLKIQPSEPRDSAVYFCASGLGRGLVGTEAFFGQGTRLTVV.

The rearrangement uses TRBV19 and TRBJ2-3; D remains ambiguous. The CDR3 is made up of 17 amino acids. The germline V gene encodes CDR1 LNHDA and CDR2 SQIVND (reference sequence). The ends were cut back, 0 bases at V and 2 bases at J, with 15 bases in the middle. CDR3 sequence: CASSIDLSRQYTDTQYF. In DNA, the CDR3 is TGTGCCAGTAGTATAGATCTGAGTAGGCAGTACACAGATACGCAGTATTTT.

V usage is TRBV7-2 and J usage is TRBJ1-1; possible D gene TRBD1, 5 bases. The CDR3 runs 15 residues. Looked up from germline, CDR1 is SGHTA and CDR2 is FQGNSA. Trimming removed 4 bases at V and 4 bases at J, with 16 bases between. The CDR3 DNA follows: TGTGCCAGCAGCTCCCTCCATTGGGGGGGCACTGAAGCTTTCTTT. Translating gives CASSSLHWGGTEAFF.

The chain links TRBV9 to TRBJ1-1; tentatively, D is TRBD1 (6 bases). This CDR3 contains 14 residues. Germline CDR1 SGDLS, CDR2 YYNGEE. Trimming took off 0 bases at V and 4 bases at J, with 10 bases between the two ends. CDR3: CASSVEAGATEAFF. The DNA of the CDR3 is TGTGCCAGCAGCGTAGAGGCAGGGGCCACTGAAGCTTTCTTT.

This rearrangement joins TRBV29-1 to TRBJ1-4, with TRBD1 identical over 9 bases. V shed 5 bases, J shed 7 bases, and the junction held 8 bases outside the gene matches. This CDR3 contains 14 residues. Germline assignment: CDR1 SQVTM and CDR2 ANQGSEA. The CDR3 nucleotides read TGCAGCGTTAATCAGGACAGGGGCTCTGAAAAACTGTTTTTT. Translated, it gives CSVNQDRGSEKLFF.

The chain combines TRBV5-1 with TRBJ1-2, with 10 positions matching TRBD1. The CDR3 has 16 residues. The germline gives CDR1 SGHRS, CDR2 YFSETQ. The V and J ends lost 0 bases and 0 bases, in that order; junction bases with no gene match: 2. The CDR3 here is CASSLGTGGPNYGYTF. CDR3 sequence (DNA): TGCGCCAGCAGCTTGGGGACAGGGGGTCCTAACTATGGCTACACCTTC.

V and J are TRBV4-1 and TRBJ1-2; D is ambiguous. V gave up 0 bases and J gave up 2 bases, with 10 bases separating them. CDR3 size: 15 residues. Per germline, CDR1 MGHRA and CDR2 YSYEKL. CDR3 DNA: TGCGCCAGCAGCCAAGATCCTGTCACCAACTATGGCTACACCTTC. It encodes CASSQDPVTNYGYTF.

The chain joins TRBV27 to TRBJ1-5, with a tentative D call TRBD1 (5 bases). This CDR3 has 14 residues. Germline CDR1 is MNHEY and CDR2 is SMNVEV (reference sequence). Trimming removed 2 bases from V and 4 bases from J, with 9 bases in between. CDR3 in amino acids: CASSLKGRNQPQHF. DNA for the CDR3: TGTGCCAGCAGTTTAAAGGGGCGTAATCAGCCCCAGCATTTT.

The chain couples TRBV7-6 to TRBJ2-1; no reliable D call. The V end lost 1 base, the J end lost 5 bases, and 6 bases lay between the germline ends. Germline values: CDR1 SGHVS, CDR2 FNYEAQ. The CDR3 loop spans 13 amino acids. The CDR3 DNA follows: TGTGCCAGCAGCTTAGGGGCCAACAATGAGCAGTTCTTC. It specifies CASSLGANNEQFF.

This chain links TRBV10-3 with TRBJ2-1; 8 bases fit TRBD2. This CDR3 spans 16 amino acids. J gave up 7 bases and V 5 bases, and 13 bases lay outside the gene matches. CDR1 and CDR2 from the germline V gene are ENHRY and SYGVKD. CDR3: CAISRGTSMWMNEQFF. In nucleotides, the CDR3 is TGTGCCATCAGTAGGGGGACTAGTATGTGGATGAATGAGCAGTTCTTC.

The CDR3 nucleotides are TGTGCCAGCAGCGGAATAGCGGGGGGACGGACAGATACGCAGTATTTT. Protein product: CASSGIAGGRTDTQYF. This sequence joins TRBV13 and TRBJ2-3, with 10 bases matching TRBD2. The CDR3 loop spans 16 amino acids. CDR1 is PRHDT and CDR2 is FYEKMQ in the germline V gene (reference sequence). V shed 5 bases and J 3 bases; nucleotides not matched to a gene: 8.

The V call is TRBV7-9, the J call TRBJ2-6; 10 positions agree with TRBD1. The CDR3 sequence is 18 residues long. CDR1 SEHNR and CDR2 FQNEAQ come from the germline V gene (reference sequence). Unmatched junction bases numbered 7, after V lost 5 bases and J lost 0 bases. CDR3: CASSRPGQGSSGANVLTF. As DNA, the CDR3 is TGTGCCAGCAGCCGCCCGGGACAGGGGAGCTCTGGGGCCAACGTCCTGACTTTC.

The CDR3 spells CASSPQSGGAYEQYF. The CDR3 DNA follows: TGTGCCAGCAGCCCTCAAAGCGGGGGGGCTTACGAGCAGTACTTC. The chain employs TRBV4-2 and TRBJ2-7; TRBD2 aligns across 10 bases. The CDR3 spans 15 residues. With V trimmed by 4 bases and J by 4 bases, 7 bases remained unmatched. Germline V gene sequence: CDR1 LGHNA, CDR2 YNFKEQ.

The rearrangement uses TRBV11-1 and TRBJ2-7, with 9 bases aligning to TRBD2. Germline CDR1 SGHAT, CDR2 FQDESV (reference sequence). The CDR3 extends over 17 amino acids. Trimming cost V 4 bases and J 3 bases; bases outside gene matches: 13. The CDR3 DNA follows: TGTGCCAGCAGCTCCCAGCCCGGGACTAGCCTCTACTACGAGCAGTACTTC. As protein: CASSSQPGTSLYYEQYF.

The V gene is TRBV25-1, the J gene TRBJ2-1; D not resolved. Trimming shortened V by 4 bases and J by 6 bases, and 10 bases separated the two germline ends. This CDR3 has 13 residues. Germline-derived CDR1 and CDR2 are MGHDK and SYGVNS. CDR3: CASSGLTFNEQFF. As DNA, the CDR3 is TGTGCCAGCAGTGGATTGACTTTCAATGAGCAGTTCTTC.

J is TRBJ1-2 and V is TRBV29-1; D ambiguous. The CDR3 contains 9 residues. Trimming removed 3 bases at V and 5 bases at J, with 1 base between. Germline lookup yields CDR1 SQVTM and CDR2 ANQGSEA. In DNA form, the CDR3 reads TGCAGCGTTGAGTATGGCTACACCTTC. This encodes CSVEYGYTF.

The chain employs TRBV6-5 and TRBJ2-3; no clear D gene. CDR1 and CDR2 from the germline V gene are MNHEY and SVGAGI. V was trimmed by 5 bases and J by 0 bases, leaving 6 bases between them. The CDR3 loop spans 13 amino acids. The CDR3 loop is CASSKYSTDTQYF. In nucleotides, the CDR3 is TGTGCCAGCAGTAAGTACAGCACAGATACGCAGTATTTT.

This clone has a single count. The V call is TRBV6-1, the J call TRBJ1-1; D not certain. Germline V gene sequence: CDR1 MNHNS, CDR2 SASEGT. The CDR3 length is 13 residues. Trimming stripped 6 bases from V and 1 base from J, with 9 bases between. CDR3 protein: CASRPTRNTEAFF. DNA for the CDR3: TGTGCCAGCAGACCCACCCGGAACACTGAAGCTTTCTTT.

The chain couples TRBV9 to TRBJ1-1; 11 nucleotides align to TRBD1. V was clipped by 2 bases and J by 6 bases; unmatched bases: 0. From germline, CDR1 is SGDLS and CDR2 YYNGEE. The CDR3 has 13 amino acids. CDR3 nucleotide sequence: TGTGCCAGCAGCGTGGACAGGGGGCCTGAAGCTTTCTTT. This sequence encodes CASSVDRGPEAFF.

This chain links TRBV9 with TRBJ2-3; maybe TRBD2 (6 bases). There are 14 residues in the CDR3. Germline-derived CDR1 and CDR2 are SGDLS and YYNGEE. V lost 1 base and J lost 4, with 10 bases in between. CDR3 in amino acids: CASSVKEGADTQYF. CDR3 nucleotide sequence: TGTGCCAGCAGCGTAAAGGAGGGAGCAGATACGCAGTATTTT.

The CDR3: CASGLDEDYEQYF. CDR3 DNA: TGTGCTAGTGGTTTGGATGAGGATTACGAGCAGTACTTC. The V gene is TRBV12-5, the J gene TRBJ2-7; D not certain. V was cut by 1 base and J by 4 bases, with 8 bases left in between. This CDR3 comprises 13 residues. The V gene's germline CDR1 is LGHNT and CDR2 FRNRAP.

J is TRBJ2-1 and V is TRBV7-9; 7 nucleotides match TRBD1. Germline CDR1 reads SEHNR; CDR2 reads FQNEAQ (reference sequence). V lost 3 bases, J lost 7 bases, and 15 bases stayed unmatched. The CDR3 is 17 amino acids. The CDR3 spells CASSLKRGTGVMNEQFF. CDR3 sequence (DNA): TGTGCCAGCAGCTTGAAACGCGGAACAGGGGTGATGAATGAGCAGTTCTTC.

The sample holds one count of this clone. The chain is built from TRBV19 and TRBJ1-6; 10 bases agree with TRBD1. The V segment lost 4 bases and the J segment 7 bases; nucleotides outside the gene matches: 4. The CDR3 is 15 residues long. The germline V gene encodes CDR1 LNHDA and CDR2 SQIVND (reference sequence). Here the CDR3 DNA reads TGTGCCAGTAGTAGACCGGGACAGGGGAATTCACCCCTCCACTTT. Protein sequence: CASSRPGQGNSPLHF.